The entry that follows covers one TCR beta chain sequence. After removal of 7 bases from V and 7 bases from J, the junction contained 8 bases not matched to a gene. The CDR3 consists of 13 residues. The data were taken from a study of blood T cells in healthy people across ages. Primers used in a second PCR of roughly 7 to 11 cycles were a sample-barcoded 5' primer and a J-beta primer mix. Researchers report that each sample yielded at least 3 million CDR3-containing paired-end reads. TCRdb reanalysed the 5' RACE reads using MiXCR and keeps one entry per CDR3 protein. This repertoire shows some 710,000 distinct CDR3 sequences, about 46% found once; its top ten account for 15% to 20%.

The chain is built from TRBV12-3 or TRBV12-4 and TRBJ2-7; 9 bases are shared with TRBD1. The sample comprised blood. This clonotype was sampled from a man aged 80 or over in good health. The CDR3 spells CASKTQGAGEQYF. CDR3 nucleotide sequence: TGTGCCAGCAAAACACAGGGGGCTGGAGAGCAGTACTTC.